This T cell receptor (beta chain) was captured in a study of blood T cells in healthy people across ages. For the second PCR, which ran for about 7 to 11 cycles, a sample-barcoded 5' primer and a J-beta primer mix were used. MiXCR, run by TCRdb on the 5' RACE reads, gives a single entry per CDR3 protein. This sample has hundreds of thousands of distinct CDR3 sequences, with roughly 32% found just once. This clonotype has more than one count but fewer than ten. Per the germline V gene, CDR1 is SGHTA and CDR2 is FQGNSA. The CDR3 consists of 15 residues. Trimming removed 1 base at V and 1 base at J, with 10 bases between.

This chain uses TRBV7-2 with TRBJ1-2; D is uncertain. The sample comprised blood. The sequence came from a woman of 80 years or more in good health. Written as DNA, the CDR3 is TGTGCCAGCAGCTTAGTAGCAGAAGTTAACTATGGCTACACCTTC. Translation gives CASSLVAEVNYGYTF.